One and the same sample provided the 21 T cell receptor beta chains below, sequenced in a study of T-cell reconstitution after alpha-beta-depleted transplantation in children. Library preparation (for TCRbeta) was performed with unique molecular identifiers. Using its own MiXCR run on the PCR reads, TCRdb lists one record per CDR3 protein. The table shows 480,000 or so distinct CDR3 sequences, with about 11% occurring only once. Specimen: PBMCs, collected before TCRalphabeta/CD19-depleted stem cell transplant. Receptors originate from a child aged 2-15 years with inherited bone marrow failure, due to receive a stem cell transplant.

This clonotype came up many times. This rearrangement joins TRBV20-1 to TRBJ2-1, with 8 bases matching TRBD1. Germline V CDR1 and CDR2: DFQATT, SNEGSKA (reference sequence). V shed 6 bases and J 3 bases; nucleotides not matched to a gene: 7. This CDR3 contains 14 residues. CDR3 sequence reads: CSATRDRSYNEQFF. Here the CDR3 DNA reads TGCAGTGCCACCCGGGACAGGAGCTACAATGAGCAGTTCTTC.

V usage is TRBV7-9 and J usage is TRBJ2-1; 12 bases map to TRBD1. CDR3 length: 15 amino acids. Trimming at V came to 5 bases and at J to 8 bases, leaving 7 bases not matched to a gene. CDR1 and CDR2 (germline): SEHNR, FQNEAQ (reference sequence). CDR3: CASSTGTGGADEQFF. In DNA form, the CDR3 reads TGTGCCAGCAGCACTGGGACAGGGGGCGCGGATGAGCAGTTCTTC.

The V and J genes are TRBV5-1 and TRBJ2-5; unclear D gene. CDR1 is SGHRS and CDR2 is YFSETQ in the germline V gene. V dropped 4 bases and J dropped 6 bases, with 13 bases sitting between them. CDR3 length: 13 residues. CDR3: CASSLPLEKTQYF. CDR3 nucleotides: TGCGCCAGCAGCCTCCCACTTGAAAAGACCCAGTACTTC.

In this sample, this clonotype turned up many times. The chain has TRBV28 and TRBJ1-6; weak D call: TRBD1 (5 bases). The germline CDR1 and CDR2 sequences are MDHEN and SYDVKM. This CDR3 region has 16 residues. Trimming took off 5 bases at V and 3 bases at J, with 14 bases between the two ends. The CDR3 DNA reads as TGTGCCAGCAGTAAACAGGCAGTGGGCTATAATTCACCCCTCCACTTT. Amino acid sequence: CASSKQAVGYNSPLHF.

This clonotype has a handful of counts. V is TRBV12-3 or TRBV12-4 and J is TRBJ2-7; D remains ambiguous. V lost 8 bases and J lost 7, with 12 bases in between. The CDR3 totals 11 residues. The CDR3 nucleotides are TGTGCCAGCCCCGAGCCCGGGGAGCAGTACTTC. Protein: CASPEPGEQYF.

Ten or more counts support this clonotype. The V gene is TRBV29-1, the J gene TRBJ2-7, with 11 bases matching TRBD1. The CDR3 extends over 14 amino acids. Trimming cost V 5 bases and J 1 base; bases outside gene matches: 4. The germline V gene has CDR1 SQVTM and CDR2 ANQGSEA. In DNA, the CDR3 is TGCAGCGTTCCGGGACAGGGGGAATCCTACGAGCAGTACTTC. This sequence encodes CSVPGQGESYEQYF.

This clonotype was observed many times. The V and J genes are TRBV28 and TRBJ2-3; 10 nucleotides line up with TRBD2. The CDR3 sequence is 16 residues long. CDR1 and CDR2 from the germline V gene are MDHEN and SYDVKM. The V and J ends lost 7 bases and 6 bases, in that order; junction bases with no gene match: 13. CDR3 region: CASTPELAGVRDTQYF. The CDR3 coding sequence is TGTGCCAGCACCCCCGAGCTAGCGGGAGTTCGGGATACGCAGTATTTT.

This clonotype was observed at least ten times. The chain has TRBV18 and TRBJ1-6; D not certain. CDR1 and CDR2 (germline): KGHSH, LQKENI. The CDR3 spans 17 residues. V was cut by 4 bases and J by 5 bases, with 18 bases left in between. The CDR3 DNA is TGTGCCAGCTCACGGCCCTTGGACCGTGCCCATAATTCACCCCTCCACTTT. It is translated as CASSRPLDRAHNSPLHF.

This clonotype has ten or more counts. Written as DNA, the CDR3 is TGTGCCAGCACCCTCCCGGGAGGGGACGGGGTTCTACCCAACGAGCAGTACTTC. Amino acid sequence: CASTLPGGDGVLPNEQYF. V gene TRBV28 combines with J gene TRBJ2-7; 8 positions agree with TRBD2. Germline assignment: CDR1 MDHEN and CDR2 SYDVKM. CDR3 length: 18 amino acids. Unmatched junction bases numbered 22, after V lost 7 bases and J lost 5 bases.

This clonotype was seen at least ten times. The chain carries TRBV4-3 and TRBJ2-7, with D tentatively TRBD2 (5 bases). The CDR3 has 15 residues. V lost 3 bases and J lost 6, with 18 bases in between. Germline assignment: CDR1 LGHNA and CDR2 YSLEER. The CDR3 region has the DNA TGCGCCAGCAGCCAGTACACACGGATTGGAGGCGAGCAGTACTTC. Protein sequence: CASSQYTRIGGEQYF.

This clonotype was observed at least ten times. The chain uses TRBV12-3 or TRBV12-4 and TRBJ2-1; no clear D. V gave up 1 base and J gave up 9 bases, with 4 bases separating them. This CDR3 contains 11 residues. CDR3 protein: CASSLEIEQFF. In DNA form, the CDR3 reads TGTGCCAGCAGTTTAGAGATTGAGCAGTTCTTC.

This clonotype showed up many times. The rearrangement uses TRBV7-8 and TRBJ2-7; 8 bases are a match to TRBD1. Germline loops: CDR1 SGHVS, CDR2 FQNEAQ. The CDR3 runs 15 residues. V lost 5 bases and J lost 3; bases outside the gene matches: 9. CDR3 DNA: TGTGCCAGCAGCCGCTCCGGGACAGGTTTCTACGAGCAGTACTTC. The encoded protein is CASSRSGTGFYEQYF.

This clonotype was found many times. The chain uses TRBV24-1 and TRBJ2-3; D remains ambiguous. The CDR3 is made up of 17 amino acids. In germline, CDR1 is KGHDR, CDR2 SFDVKD. V shed 0 bases and J shed 1 base, with 13 bases lying between them. Written as DNA, the CDR3 is TGTGCCACCAGTGATTTGCGAGGCCCCCGGGGCACAGATACGCAGTATTTT. Translated: CATSDLRGPRGTDTQYF.

This clonotype appeared many times. The genes are TRBV10-2 and TRBJ2-2; D is perhaps TRBD2 (5 bases). The CDR3 consists of 15 residues. Looked up from germline, CDR1 is WSHSY and CDR2 is SAAADI. V gave up 6 bases and J gave up 0 bases, with 11 bases separating them. The CDR3 DNA sequence: TGCGCCAGCAGAGTACGGGGAGCGAACACCGGGGAGCTGTTTTTT. This codes for CASRVRGANTGELFF.

This clonotype was observed at least ten times. The chain is built from TRBV4-2 and TRBJ2-7; 10 bases line up with TRBD2. The germline V gene has CDR1 LGHNA and CDR2 YNFKEQ. V gave up 4 bases and J gave up 2 bases; unmatched junction bases: 2. CDR3 length: 14 residues. The CDR3 spells CASSRTSGTYEQYF. The CDR3 DNA follows: TGTGCCAGCAGCCGGACTAGCGGAACCTACGAGCAGTACTTC.

This chain connects TRBV6-5 to TRBJ2-7; weak D call: TRBD2 (5 bases). This CDR3 is 15 amino acids long. Germline assignment: CDR1 MNHEY and CDR2 SVGAGI. Trimming took 4 bases from V and 7 from J, leaving 20 bases between them. This CDR3 is CASSSPWTRPGEQYF. For the CDR3, the DNA is TGTGCCAGCAGTTCGCCTTGGACTCGACCGGGGGAGCAGTACTTC.

This clonotype was detected many times. The chain employs TRBV15 and TRBJ2-2; the D is unclear. CDR1 is LNHNV and CDR2 is YYDKDF in the germline V gene (reference sequence). The CDR3 runs 16 residues. Trimming took 0 bases from V and 3 from J, leaving 11 bases between them. CDR3 amino acids: CATSRDWAGYTGELFF. Written as DNA, the CDR3 is TGTGCCACCAGCAGAGATTGGGCCGGATACACCGGGGAGCTGTTTTTT.

This clonotype has a count of ten or more. The chain joins TRBV2 to TRBJ2-1, with D perhaps matching TRBD2 (6 bases). Germline values: CDR1 SNHLY, CDR2 FYNNEI. This CDR3 has 13 residues. V was clipped by 4 bases and J by 5 bases, with 9 bases between them. The chain's CDR3 is CASSGTGDNEQFF. CDR3 bases: TGTGCCAGCAGTGGTACGGGAGACAATGAGCAGTTCTTC.

This clonotype was observed many times. The chain couples TRBV27 to TRBJ1-2, with D tentatively TRBD1 (5 bases). This CDR3 is built from 15 residues. Trimming shortened V by 0 bases and J by 6 bases, and 14 bases separated the two germline ends. Germline V lookup: CDR1 MNHEY, CDR2 SMNVEV (reference sequence). DNA of the CDR3: TGTGCCAGCAGTTTATCTTTAACAGGATGGGATGGCTACACCTTC. Its translation: CASSLSLTGWDGYTF.

In this sample, this clonotype turned up many times. The genes are TRBV5-1 and TRBJ2-3, with 7 bases fitting TRBD2. Germline V lookup: CDR1 SGHRS, CDR2 YFSETQ. The trim removed 4 bases at V and 5 bases at J, leaving 10 bases unmatched. The CDR3 runs to 15 residues. This CDR3 is CASSPGLELGDTQYF. The DNA for the CDR3 is TGCGCCAGCAGCCCTGGACTAGAGCTCGGAGATACGCAGTATTTT.

This clonotype was found many times. The rearrangement joins TRBV4-1 to TRBJ1-2, with D hard to call. This CDR3 contains 13 residues. The V gene's germline CDR1 is MGHRA and CDR2 YSYEKL. V was trimmed by 0 bases and J by 8 bases, leaving 10 bases between them. CDR3 nucleotides: TGCGCCAGCAGCCAAGAGCCCCTAGCGGGCTACACCTTC. Amino acids: CASSQEPLAGYTF.